This T cell receptor (beta chain) came from a study of control samples from healthy donors and cancer patients. Only in-frame clones appear in the TCRdb table, and some are missing; sequencing was by immunoSEQ multiplex PCR. The repertoire holds over 100,000 clones, roughly 92% seen once, with 5.5% in the top ten. Trimming removed 0 bases from V and 2 bases from J, with 12 bases in between. The germline V gene encodes CDR1 SGDLS and CDR2 YYNGEE. The CDR3 sequence is 16 residues long. This clonotype was sampled from a man between 18 and 35 years old in good health. The chain joins TRBV9 to TRBJ2-1; D is uncertain. The source material was blood. CDR3 nucleotide sequence: TGTGCCAGCAGCGTAGACCAGCGCCAGGCCTACAATGAGCAGTTCTTC. Protein: CASSVDQRQAYNEQFF.